The 8 T cell receptor beta chains given below trace back to one sample, sequenced in a study of cytomegalovirus exposure and HLA in healthy donors. A multiplex PCR was run with 60 Vbeta primers and 13 Jbeta primers. Libraries were prepared by immunoSEQ multiplex PCR; TCRdb keeps only in-frame clonotypes and omits some of them. The table includes some 160,000 clones, almost 85% detected once. The sequencing sample was made of PBMCs. Every receptor here comes from a woman aged 45-65 years in good health and CMV-seronegative.

The chain has TRBV5-1 and TRBJ2-1; 9 bases line up with TRBD2. The V segment lost 2 bases and the J segment 3 bases; nucleotides outside the gene matches: 9. The CDR3 runs 17 residues. In germline, CDR1 is SGHRS, CDR2 YFSETQ. CDR3 amino acids: CASSLLLGSGSYNEQFF. The CDR3 nucleotides read TGCGCCAGCAGCTTACTTTTGGGTAGCGGGAGCTACAATGAGCAGTTCTTC. Full variable domain (rest looked up from reference TRBV5-1 and TRBJ2-1): KAGVTQTPRYLIKTRGQQVTLSCSPISGHRSVSWYQQTPGQGLQFLFEYFSETQRNKGNFPGRFSGRQFSNSRSEMNVSTLELGDSALYLCASSLLLGSGSYNEQFFGPGTRLTVL.

The genes are TRBV4-1 and TRBJ2-1; D not resolved. This CDR3 comprises 16 residues. The V and J ends lost 0 bases and 0 bases respectively, with 9 bases between them. Germline V gene sequence: CDR1 MGHRA, CDR2 YSYEKL. For the CDR3, the DNA is TGCGCCAGCAGCCAAGAGGAGAGGAGCTCCTACAATGAGCAGTTCTTC. Translating gives CASSQEERSSYNEQFF.

V and J are TRBV15 and TRBJ2-7; D perhaps matches TRBD1 (6 bases). V lost 3 bases and J lost 2, with 8 bases in between. CDR1 and CDR2 (germline): LNHNV, YYDKDF (reference sequence). CDR3 size: 13 residues. The CDR3 region is CATSRDSTYEQYF. In nucleotides, the CDR3 is TGTGCCACCAGCAGGGACAGCACCTACGAGCAGTACTTC.

The V gene is TRBV27, the J gene TRBJ2-7, with D possibly being TRBD2 (7 bases). Between the trimmed V and J ends, which lost 1 base and 2 bases, there was a span of 18 bases. The CDR3 spans 17 residues. Germline loops: CDR1 MNHEY, CDR2 SMNVEV (reference sequence). This CDR3 is CASSLYGVGGPTYEQYF. CDR3 nucleotide sequence: TGTGCCAGCAGTTTATATGGGGTGGGGGGGCCCACCTACGAGCAGTACTTC.

This clone is a singleton in its sample. This chain links TRBV28 with TRBJ1-4, with 9 bases that match TRBD1. CDR3 length: 15 residues. V dropped 5 bases and J dropped 8; count of bases not matched to a gene: 9. In germline, CDR1 is MDHEN, CDR2 SYDVKM. The CDR3 nucleotides read TGTGCCAGCAGTCTACCGACAGGGGGTTTGGAAAAACTGTTTTTT. Residues: CASSLPTGGLEKLFF.

The CDR3 DNA reads as TGTGCCAGCGCGCCCGAGTCAGCAACTCATCGAGGCACCGGGGAGCTGTTTTTT. It is translated as CASAPESATHRGTGELFF. The chain combines TRBV9 with TRBJ2-2; unclear D gene. CDR3 length: 18 residues. The V end was cut by 7 bases, the J end by 4 bases, with 26 bases between. Germline V gene sequence: CDR1 SGDLS, CDR2 YYNGEE.

CDR3 sequence: CASSSSETGELFF. Here the CDR3 DNA reads TGTGCCAGCAGCTCTTCAGAAACCGGGGAGCTGTTTTTT. The chain is built from TRBV4-2 and TRBJ2-2; D is undetermined. V was clipped by 5 bases and J by 5 bases, with 9 bases between them. The CDR3 length is 13 residues. Germline CDR1 reads LGHNA; CDR2 reads YNFKEQ.

This chain uses TRBV18 with TRBJ2-5; D remains ambiguous. This CDR3 is built from 13 residues. Germline values: CDR1 KGHSH, CDR2 LQKENI. V was clipped by 0 bases and J by 5 bases, with 7 bases between them. This CDR3 is CASSPPGVETQYF. In DNA form, the CDR3 reads TGTGCCAGCTCACCACCGGGCGTGGAGACCCAGTACTTC. The complete variable domain, with remaining parts taken from reference TRBV18 and TRBJ2-5, reads NAGVMQNPRHLVRRRGQEARLRCSPMKGHSHVYWYRQLPEEGLKFMVYLQKENIIDESGMPKERFSAEFPKEGPSILRIQQVVRGDSAAYFCASSPPGVETQYFGPGTRLLVL.